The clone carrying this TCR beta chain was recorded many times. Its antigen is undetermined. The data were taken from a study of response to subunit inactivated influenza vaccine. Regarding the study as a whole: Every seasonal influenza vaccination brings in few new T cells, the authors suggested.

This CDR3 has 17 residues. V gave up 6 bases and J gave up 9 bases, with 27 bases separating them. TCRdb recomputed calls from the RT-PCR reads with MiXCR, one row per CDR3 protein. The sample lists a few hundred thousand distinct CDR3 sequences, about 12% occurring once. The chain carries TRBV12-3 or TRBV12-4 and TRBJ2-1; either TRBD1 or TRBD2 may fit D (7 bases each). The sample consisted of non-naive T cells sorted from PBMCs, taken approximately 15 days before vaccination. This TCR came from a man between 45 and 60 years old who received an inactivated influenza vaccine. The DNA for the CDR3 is TGTGCCAGCAGGCGCCGGGACAGTGAGGGGGGGATAGGTGAGCAGTTCTTC. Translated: CASRRRDSEGGIGEQFF.